This TCR beta chain was observed in a study of CXCR3-negative and CXCR3-positive naive CD8 T cells. Study background: Summed over all libraries, TRB reads came to 110 million to 150 million, with about 1.5 +/- 0.3 million per library.

Overall study results and limits: Similar TRBV-TRBJ usage was seen in naive cells (both CXCR3-negative and CXCR3-positive), but memory cells differed. Compared with CXCR3-negative naive cells, CXCR3-positive naive cells showed more hydrophobic TRB CDR3s. Relative to memory CD8+ cells, whose diversity was much lower, both naive subsets had comparably high diversity.

CD45RO-CCR7+CD27+CD95- characterized naive CD8+ T cells. Germline V lookup: CDR1 SQVTM, CDR2 ANQGSEA. This CDR3 spans 14 amino acids. Concerning this clonotype itself: Its antigen is currently unknown.

The study made its TRB cDNA libraries by 5' RACE, adding UMI labels. TCRdb reprocessed the 5' RACE reads, keeping one entry per CDR3 protein, no DNA. Its clone listing holds more than 80,000 distinct CDR3 sequences. This receptor was obtained from a human donor in good health. Some clones in this sample may be carry-over from other donors' samples. V and J are TRBV29-1 and TRBJ2-5; TCRdb calls TRBD1, which cannot be checked without DNA. What was sequenced was naive CXCR3+ CD8+ T cells from blood. Subset reported: CD45RO-CCR7+CD27+CD95- naive CD8+ T cells expressing CXCR3 (TNR3+). CDR3 sequence reads: CSVEGTGFRETQYF. Variable domain in full (rest from reference TRBV29-1 and TRBJ2-5): SAVISQKPSRDICQRGTSLTIQCQVDSQVTMMFWYRQQPGQSLTLIATANQGSEATYESGFVIDKFPISRPNLTFSTLTVSNMSPEDSSIYLCSVEGTGFRETQYFGPGTRLLVL.